The rows below give T cell receptor beta chains drawn from one sample of a study of OX40 agonist ivuxolimab in advanced cancers. Sequencing used immunoSEQ multiplex PCR; TCRdb keeps in-frame clones, though not all of them. The data hold tens of thousands of clones, with about 88% observed a single time. Sequenced material: CD4+ or CD8+ T cells sorted from blood, taken in a trial of the OX40 agonist ivuxolimab. These receptors were taken from an adult with an advanced solid tumor such as melanoma, head and neck, liver or kidney cancer. Both conserved end residues are part of each CDR3. A D gene is named only where the DNA matches it firmly. Size is omitted from some rows. Given values are once, few, many or a class for expanded clones.

CDR3 DNA | CDR3 protein | CDR3 length | V gene | D gene | J gene | clone size
TGTGCCAGCAGCTTAGTCGGCAGGGAAAGGAGAAACACCATATATTTT | CASSLVGRERRNTIYF | 16 | TRBV11-2 | . | TRBJ1-3 | once
TGTGCCAGCAGCTTGGCCGTTAACTATGGCTACACCTTC | CASSLAVNYGYTF | 13 | TRBV5-6 | . | TRBJ1-2 | .
TGCAGCGATGCGACAGGGGGCGTAGGGAATGAGCAGTTCTTC | CSDATGGVGNEQFF | 14 | TRBV29-1 | TRBD1 | TRBJ2-1 | .
TGTGCCAGCAGCCGTTTTGGAGATACGCAGTATTTT | CASSRFGDTQYF | 12 | TRBV7-3 | . | TRBJ2-3 | .
TGTGCCAGCAGTTACTCCGGACAGAATTCACCCCTCCACTTT | CASSYSGQNSPLHF | 14 | TRBV6-6 | . | TRBJ1-6 | .
TGTGCCAGCAGCGTAGGAGGGCAGGGGGCTTTCACCGGGGAGCTGTTTTTT | CASSVGGQGAFTGELFF | 17 | TRBV9 | TRBD1 | TRBJ2-2 | .
TGTGCCTGGAGTGTAGGGAAACTAGCGGGGTCAAGGGATACGCAGTATTTT | CAWSVGKLAGSRDTQYF | 17 | TRBV30 | TRBD2 | TRBJ2-3 | .
TGTGCCAGCACCCGAACGAGCGGGGGGGCCTTGACAGATACGCAGTATTTT | CASTRTSGGALTDTQYF | 17 | TRBV2 | TRBD2 | TRBJ2-3 | few
TGTGCCAGCAGCTTAGCGCGGGGCGATAACTCCTACAATGAGCAGTTCTTC | CASSLARGDNSYNEQFF | 17 | TRBV7-6 | . | TRBJ2-1 | .
TGCAGCGCTGGGCTAGCGGGAGCCAGGTACGAGCAGTACTTC | CSAGLAGARYEQYF | 14 | TRBV29-1 | TRBD2 | TRBJ2-7 | .
TGCGCCAGCAGCACCCCGACAGGGGGAGGATCTGGGGCCAACGTCCTGACTTTC | CASSTPTGGGSGANVLTF | 18 | TRBV5-1 | TRBD1 | TRBJ2-6 | .
TGTGCCAGCAGCTTAGCGCTGGGCAACACTGAAGCTTTCTTT | CASSLALGNTEAFF | 14 | TRBV7-2 | . | TRBJ1-1 | .
TGTGCCAGCAGCGTAGAGGGACGGGACTCCTACGAGCAGTACTTC | CASSVEGRDSYEQYF | 15 | TRBV9 | . | TRBJ2-7 | .
TGCGCCAGCCGAACCACACCGGGACAGGACTATGGCTACACCTTC | CASRTTPGQDYGYTF | 15 | TRBV5-1 | TRBD1 | TRBJ1-2 | .
TGTGCCAGCACCAGGGACGGCACGAACACCGGGGAGCTGTTTTTT | CASTRDGTNTGELFF | 15 | TRBV6-6 | . | TRBJ2-2 | .
TGTGCCAGCAGTTTATTTGTTACGGGCAGTGGTAGGAATGAGCAGTTCTTC | CASSLFVTGSGRNEQFF | 17 | TRBV27 | . | TRBJ2-1 | few
TGTGCCAGCACCCGGGGGGGTGAGCAGTTCTTC | CASTRGGEQFF | 11 | TRBV9 | TRBD2 | TRBJ2-1 | .
TGTGCCAGCAGTTTCGAACAGGCGAACACTGAAGCTTTCTTT | CASSFEQANTEAFF | 14 | TRBV6-1 | . | TRBJ1-1 | .
TGTGCCAGCAGTTTCAGGGGTCAGCAGTTCTTC | CASSFRGQQFF | 11 | TRBV28 | . | TRBJ2-1 | few
TGTGCCAGCAGCGGAGAGACCCAGTACTTC | CASSGETQYF | 10 | TRBV7-8 | . | TRBJ2-5 | .
TGTGCTAGTGGACTGGCGGGGGCCTACAATGAGCAGTTCTTC | CASGLAGAYNEQFF | 14 | TRBV12-5 | TRBD2 | TRBJ2-1 | .
TGTGCCAGCACCGGTGGGAGGGGGGACTACAATGAGCAGTTCTTC | CASTGGRGDYNEQFF | 15 | TRBV9 | . | TRBJ2-1 | .
TGCGCCAGCAAAGAGGCAGGCGGAAATGAAAAACTGTTTTTT | CASKEAGGNEKLFF | 14 | TRBV5-1 | . | TRBJ1-4 | .
TGCAGCGTTGAGGACAGGGTGACAGATACGCAGTATTTT | CSVEDRVTDTQYF | 13 | TRBV29-1 | TRBD1 | TRBJ2-3 | .
TGCGCCAGCGGACGTGAGGGACTAGCGGGGGGCGGCCAAGAGACCCAGTACTTC | CASGREGLAGGGQETQYF | 18 | TRBV5-1 | TRBD2 | TRBJ2-5 | .
TGTGCCATCAGTGTTGACATATCCTACGAGCAGTACTTC | CAISVDISYEQYF | 13 | TRBV10-3 | . | TRBJ2-7 | .
TGCAGTGCTCGGGACGGAAACACCATATATTTT | CSARDGNTIYF | 11 | TRBV20-1 | . | TRBJ1-3 | .
TGTGCCAGCAGACCCGGTGGGACCGAGAACTATGGCTACACCTTC | CASRPGGTENYGYTF | 15 | TRBV13 | . | TRBJ1-2 | .
TGTGCCACCCAGGGCCCCTACGAGCAGTACTTC | CATQGPYEQYF | 11 | TRBV6-1 | . | TRBJ2-7 | once
TGTGCCAGCAGTCCCGAAGACAGGCACTACGAGCAGTACTTC | CASSPEDRHYEQYF | 14 | TRBV27 | . | TRBJ2-7 | .
TGTGCCAGCAGCTTAGGAACAGGGAACTATGGCTACACCTTC | CASSLGTGNYGYTF | 14 | TRBV7-9 | . | TRBJ1-2 | .
TGCGCCAGCAGCCAAGTTTTCTTCTCGGGAATCCACACTGAAGCTTTCTTT | CASSQVFFSGIHTEAFF | 17 | TRBV4-1 | . | TRBJ1-1 | .
TGTGCCAGCCTTGCACAGGGTAACACCGGGGAGCTGTTTTTT | CASLAQGNTGELFF | 14 | TRBV6-1 | . | TRBJ2-2 | .
TGTGCCAGTAGCCATACCTCCGACAGGGTAGACACCATATATTTT | CASSHTSDRVDTIYF | 15 | TRBV19 | TRBD1 | TRBJ1-3 | .
TGCGCCAGCAGCCCGATCACGACGGGCCCTAACTATGGCTACACCTTC | CASSPITTGPNYGYTF | 16 | TRBV4-3 | . | TRBJ1-2 | .
TGTGCCAGCCGCGGGGGTACTAACTATGGCTACACCTTC | CASRGGTNYGYTF | 13 | TRBV6-5 | . | TRBJ1-2 | .
TGCGCCAGCAGAAATAACCAGCACAATGAGCAGTTCTTC | CASRNNQHNEQFF | 13 | TRBV10-2 | . | TRBJ2-1 | .
TGTGCCAGCAGCCGGGGACAGGGAGGCGGTGAAGCTTTCTTT | CASSRGQGGGEAFF | 14 | TRBV7-9 | TRBD1 | TRBJ1-1 | few
TGTGCCAGCGGGACGTGGGCCGACTCTGGAAACACCATATATTTT | CASGTWADSGNTIYF | 15 | TRBV6-5 | . | TRBJ1-3 | .
TGTGCCAGCAGCTTAAGTGGACAGGGTACAGATACGCAGTATTTT | CASSLSGQGTDTQYF | 15 | TRBV7-9 | TRBD1 | TRBJ2-3 | .
TGCGCCAGCAGCTTGGGTTCGGGGGGGGATCAGCCCCAGCATTTT | CASSLGSGGDQPQHF | 15 | TRBV5-1 | . | TRBJ1-5 | once
TGTGCCAGCAGTGAAGGGAGGGGGCGATTTTCCTACGAGCAGTACTTC | CASSEGRGRFSYEQYF | 16 | TRBV6-1 | . | TRBJ2-7 | .
TGCGCCAGCAGCCATCTAAGGGACCGAAGCACAGATACGCAGTATTTT | CASSHLRDRSTDTQYF | 16 | TRBV4-1 | . | TRBJ2-3 | .
TGCGCCAGCAGCTACCCGGGACTAGCGGGAGGGCCTAGGTGGGATGAGCAGTTCTTC | CASSYPGLAGGPRWDEQFF | 19 | TRBV5-1 | TRBD2 | TRBJ2-1 | .
TGTGCCAGCAGCTTTGCAGGGGGCACCGGGGAGCTGTTTTTT | CASSFAGGTGELFF | 14 | TRBV11-1 | TRBD1 | TRBJ2-2 | .
TGTGCCAGCAGTCCGGGACAGTCCTATGGCTACACCTTC | CASSPGQSYGYTF | 13 | TRBV27 | TRBD1 | TRBJ1-2 | once
TGTGCCAGCACCCTGAGGGGGAGCACCGGGGAGCTGTTTTTT | CASTLRGSTGELFF | 14 | TRBV27 | . | TRBJ2-2 | .
TGTGCCAGCAGCCACCCCGGTCTCTTAGCGGGGACCTACAATGAGCAGTTCTTC | CASSHPGLLAGTYNEQFF | 18 | TRBV5-4 | TRBD2 | TRBJ2-1 | .
TGTGCCAGTAGTATCTTTCCAGGGAGAGGCTACGAGCAGTACTTC | CASSIFPGRGYEQYF | 15 | TRBV19 | . | TRBJ2-7 | .